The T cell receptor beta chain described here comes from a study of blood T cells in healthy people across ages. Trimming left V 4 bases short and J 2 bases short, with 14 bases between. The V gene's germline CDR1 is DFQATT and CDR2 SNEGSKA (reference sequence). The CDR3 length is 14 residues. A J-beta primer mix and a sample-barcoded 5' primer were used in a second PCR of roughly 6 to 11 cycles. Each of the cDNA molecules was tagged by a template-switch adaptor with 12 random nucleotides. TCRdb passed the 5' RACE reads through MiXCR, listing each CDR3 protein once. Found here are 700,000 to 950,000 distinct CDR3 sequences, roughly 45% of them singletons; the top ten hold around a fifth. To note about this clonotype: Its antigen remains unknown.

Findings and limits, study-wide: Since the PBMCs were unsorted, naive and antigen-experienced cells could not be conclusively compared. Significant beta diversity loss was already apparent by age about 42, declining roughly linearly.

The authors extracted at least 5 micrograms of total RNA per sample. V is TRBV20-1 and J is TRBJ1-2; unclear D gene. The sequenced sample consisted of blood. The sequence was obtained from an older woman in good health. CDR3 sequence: CSAITQIINYGYTF. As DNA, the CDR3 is TGCAGTGCTATAACCCAGATTATAAACTATGGCTACACCTTC.